This TCR beta chain originates from a study of T cells in narcolepsy. Overall study findings and caveats: Comparing one patient's CSF and blood CD4+ clonotypes highlighted HCRT- and TRIB2-specific autoreactive clonotypes. Autoreactive clone sequences were missing from some blood memory CD4+ repertoires. Blood of same and different patients, but not healthy controls, reportedly held recurring autoreactive clonotypes.

Details on this clone: Its antigen is undetermined.

The junction had 4 bases not matched to a gene; V was cut back by 4 bases and J by 2 bases. The CDR3 is made up of 15 amino acids. Germline CDR1 is LNHDA and CDR2 is SQIVND (reference sequence). Sequenced by immunoSEQ multiplex PCR; TCRdb stores in-frame clones only, minus some. The profile covers roughly 25,000 clones, with around 85% appearing a single time and 1.3% taken by the ten largest. Sequencing used CD45RA- memory CD4+ T cells from PBMCs. The origin of this receptor is a human donor with narcolepsy. This chain links TRBV19 with TRBJ1-5, with 8 bases aligning to TRBD1. This CDR3 is CASSRTGNGNQPQHF. CDR3 coding DNA: TGTGCCAGTAGTAGGACAGGGAACGGCAATCAGCCCCAGCATTTT.